A single sample gave rise to the 9 T cell receptor beta chains below, sequenced in a study of OX40 agonist ivuxolimab in advanced cancers. TCRdb's table, derived via immunoSEQ multiplex PCR, lists solely in-frame clones and lacks some. Among some 60,000 clones listed, roughly nine tenths were seen once. The sample here was CD4+ or CD8+ T cells sorted from blood, taken in a trial of the OX40 agonist ivuxolimab. The receptors come from an adult with an advanced solid tumor such as melanoma, head and neck, liver or kidney cancer.

The chain couples TRBV2 to TRBJ1-4; no firm D call. Trimming left V 9 bases short and J 0 bases short, with 14 bases between. This CDR3 has 15 residues. The germline V gene encodes CDR1 SNHLY and CDR2 FYNNEI. In DNA, the CDR3 is TGTGCCAGTCGAACAGAAGCCGCAACTAATGAAAAACTGTTTTTT. Its protein is CASRTEAATNEKLFF.

This chain connects TRBV2 to TRBJ2-2, with D perhaps matching TRBD1 (6 bases). The CDR3 extends over 13 amino acids. The germline CDR1 and CDR2 sequences are SNHLY and FYNNEI. The V and J ends lost 1 base and 6 bases respectively, with 6 bases between them. The CDR3 spells CASSEGGPGELFF. CDR3 bases: TGTGCCAGCAGTGAAGGGGGGCCCGGGGAGCTGTTTTTT.

The chain employs TRBV6-5 and TRBJ1-5, with D hard to call. The V gene lost 5 bases and the J gene lost 0 bases, with 8 bases spanning the gap. This CDR3 spans 14 amino acids. CDR1 and CDR2 (germline): MNHEY, SVGAGI. CDR3 coding DNA: TGTGCCAGCAGTCCTTTGGATAGCAATCAGCCCCAGCATTTT. It yields the protein CASSPLDSNQPQHF.

This clone appeared a few times. The chain employs TRBV19 and TRBJ2-2, with D unresolved. Germline CDR1 and CDR2: LNHDA and SQIVND (reference sequence). The CDR3 spans 12 residues. The V and J ends lost 7 bases and 1 base respectively, with 4 bases between them. CDR3 sequence reads: CASTENTGELFF. For the CDR3, the DNA is TGTGCCAGTACTGAGAACACCGGGGAGCTGTTTTTT. Supplemented by reference TRBV19 and TRBJ2-2, the full variable domain reads DGGITQSPKYLFRKEGQNVTLSCEQNLNHDAMYWYRQDPGQGLRLIYYSQIVNDFQKGDIAEGYSVSREKKESFPLTVTSAQKNPTAFYLCASTENTGELFFGEGSRLTVL.

The chain carries TRBV28 and TRBJ1-2, with TRBD1 matching over 7 bases. Germline V lookup: CDR1 MDHEN, CDR2 SYDVKM. Trimming removed 4 bases from V and 6 bases from J; junction bases left unmatched: 11. CDR3 length: 15 residues. CDR3 in amino acids: CASSSSLQGRHGYTF. The CDR3 region has the DNA TGTGCCAGCAGTTCCTCCCTACAGGGGAGGCATGGCTACACCTTC.

The chain has TRBV11-2 and TRBJ2-5; possibly TRBD1 or TRBD2 for D (5 bases each). CDR3 length equals 12 residues. V shed 5 bases and J shed 5 bases, with 9 bases lying between them. Germline CDR1 reads SGHAT; CDR2 reads FQNNGV. The CDR3 here is CASSEGWETQYF. The CDR3 nucleotides are TGTGCCAGCAGCGAGGGGTGGGAGACCCAGTACTTC.

This chain connects TRBV4-1 to TRBJ1-2; 9 nucleotides agree with TRBD1. V dropped 2 bases and J dropped 6; count of bases not matched to a gene: 4. The CDR3 is 14 residues long. The V gene's germline CDR1 is MGHRA and CDR2 YSYEKL. CDR3 amino acids: CASSQRDREDGYTF. Here the CDR3 DNA reads TGCGCCAGCAGCCAAAGGGACAGGGAAGATGGCTACACCTTC.

The rearrangement links TRBV6-5 to TRBJ2-2, with 9 nucleotides matching TRBD1. Trimming removed 6 bases from V and 3 bases from J; junction bases left unmatched: 2. The CDR3 has 14 residues. CDR1 is MNHEY and CDR2 is SVGAGI in the germline V gene. The CDR3, as DNA: TGTGCCAGCAGCTGGGACAGGGACACCGGGGAGCTGTTTTTT. As protein: CASSWDRDTGELFF.

The V gene is TRBV15, the J gene TRBJ2-7; D is perhaps TRBD1 or TRBD2 (5 bases each). Per germline, CDR1 LNHNV and CDR2 YYDKDF (reference sequence). The CDR3 contains 15 residues. V lost 0 bases, J lost 3 bases, and 12 bases lay in between. DNA for the CDR3: TGTGCCACCAGCAGAGATGGGGACGTAGACTACGAGCAGTACTTC. The encoded protein is CATSRDGDVDYEQYF.